This T cell receptor (beta chain) was observed in a study of T cells in Graves' hyperthyroidism and ophthalmopathy. For the study at large: Prior to any treatment, at the point of initial diagnosis, peripheral blood was collected.

Study findings and constraints: Blood shared most expanded thyroid clonotypes above 0.001. Ophthalmopathy and stable hyperthyroidism were separated by a 13 V-J model.

This clonotype was seen repeatedly, ten times or more. Its antigen is unknown. Researchers took RNA transcripts and amplified the TCR beta CDR3 regions from them. Initially, a first-round RT-PCR of the TCR CDR3 employed the HTBI primer set. TCRdb ran MiXCR on the multiplex PCR reads and lists one entry per CDR3 protein. In the table there are some 200,000 distinct CDR3 sequences, around a sixth of which are singletons. CDR3 size: 13 residues. Per the germline V gene, CDR1 is MNHNS and CDR2 is SASEGT. The V end lost 0 bases, the J end lost 5 bases, and 7 bases lay between the germline ends. Hyperthyroidism in the patients, aged 18 to 65, was newly diagnosed and under 2 months in duration.

V and J are TRBV6-1 and TRBJ1-2; D unresolved. The sequenced sample consisted of blood. This TCR was recovered from a woman aged 50 to 65 with Graves' hyperthyroidism. The CDR3 is CASSEAGLYGYTF. DNA for the CDR3: TGTGCCAGCAGTGAAGCCGGCCTGTATGGCTACACCTTC.